Listed here are 2 T cell receptor beta chains from one sample, sequenced in a study of brain T cells in children with intractable seizures. Stated time point: blood from clinic visit 5 months post-surgery; TSC patient then seizure free. Clones were read by immunoSEQ multiplex PCR, and TCRdb kept only the in-frame ones, dropping some. The profile shows about 340,000 clones, more than 85% of them singletons. This specimen consisted of peripheral blood, obtained 4 to 6 months after surgery. These receptors originate from a boy less than two years old with tuberous sclerosis and intractable seizures.

This sequence joins TRBV5-8 and TRBJ1-5; TRBD1 is a possible D gene (6 bases). The CDR3 runs to 14 residues. The germline V gene has CDR1 SGHTS and CDR2 YDEGEE. V was trimmed by 4 bases and J by 7 bases, leaving 15 bases between them. The CDR3 is CASSPMGAQQPQHF. CDR3 in DNA: TGTGCCAGCAGCCCCATGGGGGCACAGCAGCCCCAGCATTTT.

V usage is TRBV6-5 and J usage is TRBJ1-4; 9 nucleotides agree with TRBD1. Trimming at V came to 8 bases and at J to 11 bases, leaving 12 bases not matched to a gene. The CDR3 is 14 amino acids. The germline CDR1 and CDR2 sequences are MNHEY and SVGAGI. The CDR3 is CASAGGQGLGKLFF. The DNA of the CDR3 is TGTGCCAGCGCTGGGGGACAGGGATTAGGGAAACTGTTTTTT.